The 5 T cell receptor beta chains in this list originate from one sample, sequenced in a study of CD8 T cells in Susac syndrome (dated by TCRdb to about 2019). Library preparation was by the immunoSEQ multiplex PCR assay. RNA was extracted using the RNeasy kit, and about 0.45 to 1 ug of the RNA was reverse transcribed with random hexamers. Through fastp at Q25 and MiXCR, TCRdb rebuilt clones from the public reads, retaining in-frame beta chains. Each entry is one CDR3 protein sequence, shown with its most common DNA and genes. This sample lists 2,700 or so distinct CDR3 sequences; 70% to 80% were detected once. Approximately 19% of the sample belongs to the ten largest clones. Memory subsets for TEMRA sorting were defined by CD27 and CD45RA staining, since CD62L sheds upon thawing. The specimen sequenced was CD8+ TEMRA cells from PBMCs. The sample's cell subset or site label, decoded: FACS-sorted terminally differentiated effector memory CD8+ T cells re-expressing CD45RA (CD8+ TEMRA). The receptors shown here come from a human donor with Susac syndrome.

The chain links TRBV27 to TRBJ2-1; D not certain. The CDR3 covers 15 residues. The germline V gene has CDR1 MNHEY and CDR2 SMNVEV (reference sequence). Trimming cost V 5 bases and J 7 bases, with 18 bases left between them. The CDR3 coding sequence is TGTGCCAGCAGTCCGCGCGGCCTGGCGTTGAATGAGCAGTTCTTC. The encoded protein is CASSPRGLALNEQFF.

This sequence joins TRBV6-1 and TRBJ2-5, with 10 bases matching TRBD2. The CDR3 spans 15 residues. V trimming: 2 bases; J trimming: 2 bases; junction bases outside the gene matches: 2. CDR1 is MNHNS, CDR2 SASEGT, per germline. The CDR3 sequence is CASSENSGGQETQYF. The CDR3 DNA is TGTGCCAGCAGTGAAAATAGCGGGGGGCAAGAGACCCAGTACTTC.

V is TRBV2 and J is TRBJ1-6; TRBD1 agrees at 8 bases. Losses at the gene ends were 6 bases for V and 3 bases for J; bases not matched to a gene: 10. In germline, CDR1 is SNHLY, CDR2 FYNNEI. The CDR3 covers 17 residues. CDR3 residues: CASRATGGWIYNSPLHF. The CDR3 DNA reads TGTGCCAGCAGGGCTACAGGGGGTTGGATCTATAATTCACCCCTCCACTTT.

The J gene is TRBJ1-2, the V gene TRBV7-9; D ambiguous. Germline CDR1 is SEHNR and CDR2 is FQNEAQ (reference sequence). Trimming left V 6 bases short and J 6 bases short, with 14 bases between. This CDR3 spans 13 amino acids. Here the CDR3 reads CASRSPGSHGYTF. Written as DNA, the CDR3 is TGTGCCAGCAGGTCCCCGGGGTCACATGGCTACACCTTC.

This clonotype was counted a single time. This could be a read error, since a much larger clone is one nucleotide away. The V call is TRBV28, the J call TRBJ2-7; a possible D gene is TRBD1 (5 bases). Trimming left V 2 bases short and J 7 bases short, with 18 bases between. This CDR3 is built from 15 residues. From germline, CDR1 is MDHEN and CDR2 SYDVKM. CDR3 residues: CASSLVLGPTREQYF. As DNA, the CDR3 is TGTGCCAGCAGTTTAGTACTGGGGCCTACGAGGGAGCAGTACTTC.